These T cell receptor beta chains were read from a single sample in a study of cytomegalovirus exposure and HLA in healthy donors. Generated by immunoSEQ multiplex PCR, the TCRdb table keeps only in-frame clones and is missing some. The sample lists a few hundred thousand clones, about nine tenths occurring once. Sequenced material: PBMCs. The source is a girl aged 2 to 10 in good health and CMV-seronegative. Both conserved end residues are part of each CDR3. D genes are given only for firm matches. Rows give clone size only sometimes, using once, few, many, or a class for an expanded clone.

abundance	j_gene	d_gene	v_gene	CDR3aa	CDR3nt
.	TRBJ2-2	.	TRBV5-1	CASPTGELFF	TGCGCCAGTCCGACCGGGGAGCTGTTTTTT
.	TRBJ1-1	.	TRBV2	CASSSDYTEAFF	TGTGCCAGCAGTTCCGACTACACTGAAGCTTTCTTT
.	TRBJ1-6	.	TRBV2	CASQQGRSSPLHF	TGTGCCAGCCAGCAGGGTCGGTCTTCACCCCTCCACTTT
.	TRBJ2-3	TRBD2	TRBV29-1	CSVGGGTDTQYF	TGCAGCGTTGGCGGGGGGACAGATACGCAGTATTTT
.	TRBJ2-1	TRBD2	TRBV6-1	CASSERPLGLAFEQFF	TGTGCCAGCAGTGAGCGGCCCCTGGGACTAGCTTTTGAGCAGTTCTTC
.	TRBJ2-7	.	TRBV20-1	CSAPAGYEQYF	TGCAGTGCTCCTGCGGGCTACGAGCAGTACTTC
.	TRBJ1-4	TRBD1	TRBV28	CASRGQAPLEKLFF	TGTGCCAGCAGGGGACAGGCCCCACTTGAAAAACTGTTTTTT
.	TRBJ1-2	.	TRBV10-3	CAITTGFYYGYTF	TGTGCCATCACGACAGGCTTCTACTATGGCTACACCTTC
.	TRBJ2-1	.	TRBV11-2	CASSLARTGNYNEQFF	TGTGCCAGCAGCTTAGCACGAACAGGGAACTACAATGAGCAGTTCTTC
.	TRBJ2-5	TRBD1	TRBV30	CAWSVSRGSQETQYF	TGTGCCTGGAGTGTATCCAGGGGGAGTCAAGAGACCCAGTACTTC
few	TRBJ1-1	.	TRBV2	CARETGSMGDTEAFF	TGTGCCAGAGAGACAGGATCGATGGGGGACACTGAAGCTTTCTTT
.	TRBJ1-2	TRBD1	TRBV9	CASSGRQMDRGQYGYTF	TGTGCCAGCAGCGGGAGGCAAATGGACAGGGGGCAGTATGGCTACACCTTC
.	TRBJ2-3	.	TRBV6-5	CASSYGQGTDTQYF	TGTGCCAGCAGTTACGGGCAGGGGACAGATACGCAGTATTTT
.	TRBJ2-5	TRBD1	TRBV4-1	CASSQPGQVQETQYF	TGCGCCAGCAGCCAACCAGGACAGGTCCAAGAGACCCAGTACTTC
.	TRBJ1-1	.	TRBV30	CAWSRENTEAFF	TGTGCCTGGAGTAGAGAGAACACTGAAGCTTTCTTT
.	TRBJ2-1	.	TRBV5-1	CASSLDGGGEQFF	TGCGCCAGCAGCTTGGATGGGGGCGGTGAGCAGTTCTTC
.	TRBJ2-1	TRBD2	TRBV9	CASSASLTSSEQFF	TGTGCCAGCAGCGCCTCCTTGACTAGCAGCGAGCAGTTCTTC
.	TRBJ2-7	TRBD1	TRBV5-1	CASSSNNRGNSSYEQYF	TGCGCCAGCAGCTCGAACAACAGGGGGAACAGTTCCTACGAGCAGTACTTC
.	TRBJ1-1	.	TRBV29-1	CSVEDLPGPTEAFF	TGCAGCGTTGAAGATCTCCCAGGTCCTACTGAAGCTTTCTTT
.	TRBJ2-7	TRBD1	TRBV30	CAWARGTGGKNEQYF	TGTGCCTGGGCTAGAGGGACAGGGGGTAAGAACGAGCAGTACTTC
.	TRBJ1-2	TRBD1	TRBV15	CATSANLGQVPPLLGYTF	TGTGCCACCAGCGCCAACTTAGGACAGGTCCCCCCCCTTCTTGGCTACACCTTC
.	TRBJ1-1	.	TRBV7-8	CASSLLGGNTEAFF	TGTGCCAGCAGCTTATTAGGGGGAAACACTGAAGCTTTCTTT
.	TRBJ2-3	TRBD2	TRBV4-1	CASSPGLAGDTQYF	TGCGCCAGCAGCCCAGGACTAGCGGGGGATACGCAGTATTTT
.	TRBJ2-5	TRBD2	TRBV12-5	CASGLRLAGAEETQYF	TGTGCTAGTGGTTTAAGACTAGCGGGAGCGGAGGAGACCCAGTACTTC
few	TRBJ1-1	.	TRBV5-6	CASYGQTNTEAFF	TGTGCCAGCTATGGACAGACGAACACTGAAGCTTTCTTT
.	TRBJ2-1	TRBD2	TRBV29-1	CSVDRGLFNEQFF	TGCAGCGTTGACCGGGGACTATTCAATGAGCAGTTCTTC
once	TRBJ1-5	.	TRBV7-8	CASSRLAGGNQPQHF	TGTGCCAGTTCCCGACTTGCGGGTGGCAATCAGCCCCAGCATTTT
.	TRBJ1-1	.	TRBV19	CATFPAPGTEAFF	TGTGCCACCTTTCCGGCCCCAGGGACTGAAGCTTTCTTT
.	TRBJ1-4	TRBD1	TRBV7-9	CASSSETGRNEKLFF	TGTGCCAGCAGCTCAGAGACAGGGCGTAATGAAAAACTGTTTTTT
.	TRBJ1-5	TRBD1	TRBV2	CASTPGQGGNQPQHF	TGTGCCAGCACTCCCGGACAGGGAGGCAATCAGCCCCAGCATTTT
.	TRBJ2-2	TRBD1	TRBV5-4	CASSLAGQGGTGELFF	TGTGCCAGCAGTCTGGCGGGACAGGGGGGAACCGGGGAGCTGTTTTTT
.	TRBJ1-1	TRBD1	TRBV6-5	CASSYGTGTTEAFF	TGTGCCAGCAGTTACGGGACAGGGACCACTGAAGCTTTCTTT
.	TRBJ2-7	.	TRBV2	CASSPYIEQYF	TGTGCCAGCAGCCCCTATATCGAGCAGTACTTC
.	TRBJ2-6	.	TRBV29-1	CSVFDGYSGANVLTF	TGCAGCGTTTTTGACGGGTACTCTGGGGCCAACGTCCTGACTTTC
.	TRBJ2-7	.	TRBV10-2	CATRGTKNEQYF	TGCGCCACCAGGGGGACTAAGAACGAGCAGTACTTC
.	TRBJ2-5	TRBD1	TRBV19	CASSRGPQGYETQYF	TGTGCCAGTAGTAGGGGCCCACAGGGGTATGAGACCCAGTACTTC
.	TRBJ1-1	.	TRBV28	CASSPGTEAFF	TGTGCCAGCAGTCCCGGGACAGAAGCTTTCTTT
.	TRBJ2-1	.	TRBV12-5	CASGPLLGGEQFF	TGTGCTAGTGGTCCTCTCCTTGGAGGTGAGCAGTTCTTC
.	TRBJ2-7	.	TRBV9	CASSLAGGGEQYF	TGTGCCAGCAGCCTAGCTGGGGGCGGCGAGCAGTACTTC
.	TRBJ1-6	.	TRBV18	CASSPPPTGFYSPLHF	TGTGCCAGCTCACCACCGCCGACAGGCTTTTATTCACCCCTCCACTTT
.	TRBJ2-3	.	TRBV6-6	CASQREPTDTQYF	TGTGCCAGCCAACGGGAACCCACAGATACGCAGTATTTT
.	TRBJ1-2	.	TRBV5-4	CASSLTGSSYGYTF	TGTGCCAGCAGCTTGACAGGGTCTAGCTATGGCTACACCTTC
.	TRBJ2-7	.	TRBV7-9	CSSSSPRSGWFYEQYF	TGTTCCAGCAGCTCTCCGCGTAGCGGATGGTTCTACGAGCAGTACTTC
.	TRBJ1-1	TRBD1	TRBV5-6	CASSPADRLNTEAFF	TGTGCCAGCAGCCCTGCGGACAGGTTGAACACTGAAGCTTTCTTT
.	TRBJ1-2	TRBD1	TRBV9	CASSVRLQGEDYGYTF	TGTGCCAGCAGCGTCCGACTACAGGGGGAAGACTATGGCTACACCTTC
.	TRBJ2-1	.	TRBV30	CAWSTTSYEQFF	TGTGCCTGGAGTACAACTAGCTATGAGCAGTTCTTC
.	TRBJ2-1	.	TRBV11-2	CASSFPQGSLQDEQFF	TGTGCCAGCAGCTTTCCCCAGGGTTCTCTTCAGGATGAGCAGTTCTTC
.	TRBJ1-3	.	TRBV6-1	CASSEAAGGQGILSSGNTIYF	TGTGCCAGCAGTGAAGCGGCGGGGGGCCAGGGGATCCTTAGCTCTGGAAACACCATATATTTT
.	TRBJ2-2	TRBD1	TRBV6-1	CASSGGTGGASTGELFF	TGTGCCAGCAGTGGCGGGACAGGGGGCGCAAGCACCGGGGAGCTGTTTTTT
.	TRBJ2-3	.	TRBV30	CAWSVDFTDTQYF	TGTGCCTGGAGTGTAGACTTCACAGATACGCAGTATTTT
.	TRBJ1-2	.	TRBV11-2	CASSRGTGYTF	TGTGCCAGCTCAAGGGGCACGGGCTACACCTTC
.	TRBJ2-3	TRBD2	TRBV5-1	CASREGTSGAGDTQYF	TGCGCCAGCAGGGAAGGGACTAGCGGGGCGGGAGATACGCAGTATTTT
.	TRBJ2-5	.	TRBV28	CASTSPRAGRETQYF	TGTGCCAGCACCTCCCCCAGGGCAGGGCGGGAGACCCAGTACTTC
.	TRBJ1-1	TRBD1	TRBV9	CASSEGARTEAFF	TGTGCCAGCAGCGAGGGGGCGCGGACTGAAGCTTTCTTT
.	TRBJ2-7	TRBD1	TRBV6-1	CASSGSGQGSSYEQYF	TGTGCCAGCAGTGGATCGGGACAGGGGAGCTCCTACGAGCAGTACTTC
.	TRBJ2-7	TRBD1	TRBV7-9	CASSFRGQGYEQYF	TGTGCCAGCAGCTTTCGGGGACAGGGCTACGAGCAGTACTTC
.	TRBJ1-5	.	TRBV5-1	CASSLGTPESNQPQHF	TGCGCCAGCAGCCTTGGGACACCCGAAAGCAATCAGCCCCAGCATTTT
.	TRBJ2-7	TRBD2	TRBV4-1	CASSQDLAGSYEQYF	TGCGCCAGCAGCCAAGATTTAGCGGGGTCCTACGAGCAGTACTTC
.	TRBJ2-7	TRBD2	TRBV27	CASSPRTSGGSYEQYF	TGTGCCAGCAGTCCCCGGACTAGCGGGGGATCCTACGAGCAGTACTTC
.	TRBJ2-3	TRBD2	TRBV5-4	CASSLGLAGGRLTDTQYF	TGTGCCAGCAGCCTCGGACTAGCGGGGGGGCGGCTCACAGATACGCAGTATTTT